The entry below gives a single T cell receptor beta chain sequence along with its context. The data are from a study of blood T cell repertoires in COVID-19. Across the study: T cells, B-cell-depleted T cells, or PBMCs supplied cDNA or gDNA.

This CDR3 spans 14 amino acids. Germline trimming cut 3 bases from V and 5 bases from J; bases unmatched to any gene: 4. Per the germline V gene, CDR1 is KGHSH and CDR2 is LQKENI. In the authors' methods: Estimation of nucleated cell counts relied on the amplification of reference gene primers. Assay: immunoSEQ multiplex PCR; the TCRdb copy retains only in-frame clones and omits some. V and J calls and clone size come straight from that table; D and trimming were deduced from the DNA. The sample lists 250,000 to 300,000 clones, 80% to 90% occurring once. The TCR comes from a man aged 25-40 years with active or convalescent COVID-19. Input material: peripheral blood. The chain is built from TRBV18 and TRBJ2-1; 7 positions match TRBD1. The CDR3 DNA reads as TGTGCCAGCTCACCGGAACAGGGGCACAATGAGCAGTTCTTC. It is translated as CASSPEQGHNEQFF.